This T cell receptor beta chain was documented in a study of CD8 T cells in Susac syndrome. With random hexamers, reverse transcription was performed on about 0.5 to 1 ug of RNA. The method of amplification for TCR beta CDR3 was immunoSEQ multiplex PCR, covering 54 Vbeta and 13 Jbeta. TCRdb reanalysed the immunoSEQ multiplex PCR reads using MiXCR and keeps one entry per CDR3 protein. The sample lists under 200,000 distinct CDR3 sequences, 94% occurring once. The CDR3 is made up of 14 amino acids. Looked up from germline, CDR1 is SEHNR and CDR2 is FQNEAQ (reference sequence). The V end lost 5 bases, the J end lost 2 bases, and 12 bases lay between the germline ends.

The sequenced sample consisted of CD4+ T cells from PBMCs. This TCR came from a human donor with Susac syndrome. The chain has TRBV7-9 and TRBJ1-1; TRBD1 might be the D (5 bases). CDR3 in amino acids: CASSLLGANTEAFF. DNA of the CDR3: TGTGCCAGCAGCCTCCTCGGGGCTAACACTGAAGCTTTCTTT.